Each of the 25 T cell receptor beta chains below was sequenced from the same sample in a study of blood T cell repertoires in COVID-19. The repertoire was sequenced with immunoSEQ multiplex PCR; TCRdb's copy has only in-frame clones and lacks some. This sample carries about 190,000 clones, more than 75% of them seen once, and the ten largest clones take 4.5% to 7%. Input material: PBMCs or T cells enriched from blood (not recorded which). These receptors were collected from a man in his forties with acute COVID-19.

The V call is TRBV2, the J call TRBJ1-3, with TRBD1 as a possible D gene (6 bases). Germline V gives CDR1 SNHLY, CDR2 FYNNEI. With 5 bases removed from V and 8 bases from J, the gap between germline ends came to 13 bases. This CDR3 is built from 13 residues. CDR3 in DNA: TGTGCCAGCAGTCGGCAGGCAGGGGACACCATATATTTT. It specifies CASSRQAGDTIYF.

This sequence joins TRBV19 and TRBJ2-1; the match to TRBD2 covers 13 bases. Germline V gene sequence: CDR1 LNHDA, CDR2 SQIVND (reference sequence). V lost 5 bases and J lost 5; bases outside the gene matches: 3. The CDR3 covers 15 residues. The chain's CDR3 is CASSSTSGRNNEQFF. DNA for the CDR3: TGTGCCAGTAGTTCGACTAGCGGGAGGAACAATGAGCAGTTCTTC.

The V gene is TRBV10-2, the J gene TRBJ2-7; D uncertain. The germline gives CDR1 WSHSY, CDR2 SAAADI. V gave up 3 bases and J gave up 4 bases, with 4 bases separating them. The CDR3 length is 11 residues. The CDR3: CASSDTYEQYF. In nucleotides, the CDR3 is TGCGCCAGCAGTGACACTTACGAGCAGTACTTC.

DNA of the CDR3: TGTGCCAGCAGCCAACCCGGGAGGGGAATCACAGATACGCAGTATTTT. Its translation is CASSQPGRGITDTQYF. The chain joins TRBV3-1 (or the pseudogene TRBV3-2) to TRBJ2-3; 8 bases agree with TRBD2. CDR1 is LGHDT and CDR2 is YNNKEL in the germline V gene (reference sequence). The J segment lost 2 bases and the V segment lost 2 bases, leaving 6 bases of the junction unmatched. This CDR3 region has 16 residues.

Written as DNA, the CDR3 is TGTGCCACCAGCAGAGGCCCAGGGACACCCTCGGATGAGCAGTTCTTC. This translates into CATSRGPGTPSDEQFF. J is TRBJ2-1 and V is TRBV15, with a tentative D call TRBD1 (6 bases). Germline CDR1 reads LNHNV; CDR2 reads YYDKDF (reference sequence). V gave up 1 base and J gave up 8 bases, with 18 bases separating them. The CDR3 is 16 residues long. Variable domain in full (rest from reference TRBV15 and TRBJ2-1): DAMVIQNPRYQVTQFGKPVTLSCSQTLNHNVMYWYQQKSSQAPKLLFHYYDKDFNNEADTPDNFQSRRPNTSFCFLDIRSPGLGDTAMYLCATSRGPGTPSDEQFFGPGTRLTVL.

The genes are TRBV6-4 and TRBJ2-4; unclear D gene. The CDR3 sequence is 11 residues long. The germline CDR1 and CDR2 sequences are MRHNA and SNTAGT. For the CDR3, the DNA is TGTTTAGCTCTAGCCAAAAACATTCAGTACTTC. Residues: CLALAKNIQYF.

The chain combines TRBV11-2 with TRBJ2-1; TRBD2 is a possible D gene (6 bases). Trimming took 1 base from V and 3 from J, leaving 13 bases between them. The CDR3 totals 16 residues. Germline V gives CDR1 SGHAT, CDR2 FQNNGV. CDR3 loop: CASSLGMGGLYNEQFF. The CDR3 bases are TGTGCCAGCAGCTTAGGGATGGGGGGACTCTACAATGAGCAGTTCTTC.

This chain links TRBV3-1 (or the pseudogene TRBV3-2) with TRBJ2-5; 12 nucleotides line up with TRBD2. Trimming removed 4 bases from V and 0 bases from J; junction bases left unmatched: 3. The CDR3 runs to 16 residues. In germline, CDR1 is LGHDT, CDR2 YNNKEL (reference sequence). This chain's CDR3 is CASSLRLAGDQETQYF. The CDR3 DNA is TGTGCCAGCAGCCTCAGACTAGCGGGAGACCAAGAGACCCAGTACTTC.

The V call is TRBV6-5, the J call TRBJ2-6; D gene uncertain. The CDR3 runs to 13 residues. CDR1 MNHEY and CDR2 SVGAGI come from the germline V gene. The ends were cut back, 7 bases at V and 2 bases at J, with 6 bases in the middle. The CDR3 DNA follows: TGTGCCAGCACCCCCGCTGGGGCCAACGTCCTGACTTTC. This encodes CASTPAGANVLTF.

The chain combines TRBV28 with TRBJ1-2; the D gene is possibly TRBD1 (5 bases). CDR1 is MDHEN and CDR2 is SYDVKM in the germline V gene. The CDR3 runs to 13 residues. The V end lost 5 bases, the J end lost 4 bases, and 11 bases lay between the germline ends. CDR3 sequence reads: CASSLRDSYGYTF. In DNA, the CDR3 is TGTGCCAGCAGTCTCAGGGATAGCTATGGCTACACCTTC.

The chain uses TRBV7-9 and TRBJ1-1; TRBD1 might be the D (5 bases). Trimming shortened V by 1 base and J by 6 bases, and 21 bases separated the two germline ends. Germline V lookup: CDR1 SEHNR, CDR2 FQNEAQ (reference sequence). The CDR3 sequence is 17 residues long. This CDR3 is CASSLVAGDSSRAEAFF. The CDR3 DNA reads as TGTGCCAGCAGCTTAGTAGCTGGAGACAGCTCCCGCGCTGAAGCTTTCTTT.

In its sample, this clone was seen a few times. CDR3: CASSQLWEGTEAFF. The CDR3 coding sequence is TGCGCCAGCAGCCAGTTGTGGGAGGGAACTGAAGCTTTCTTT. The chain carries TRBV4-1 and TRBJ1-1; no definite D call. Germline CDR1 is MGHRA and CDR2 is YSYEKL. There are 14 residues in the CDR3. Trimming cost V 3 bases and J 5 bases, with 13 bases left between them.

This sequence joins TRBV7-8 and TRBJ1-5; D gene ambiguous. The CDR3 totals 14 residues. V was pared by 11 bases and J by 5 bases, with 19 bases between. Per germline, CDR1 SGHVS and CDR2 FQNEAQ. CDR3 sequence reads: CACNPDGNDQPQHF. The CDR3 region has the DNA TGTGCCTGCAATCCGGACGGGAACGATCAGCCCCAGCATTTT.

On this clone itself: This CDR3 is also generated by other DNA sequences in the sample. V usage is TRBV27 and J usage is TRBJ1-5, with unresolved D. The V gene's germline CDR1 is MNHEY and CDR2 SMNVEV (reference sequence). The CDR3 length is 12 residues. V was clipped by 3 bases and J by 5 bases, with 5 bases between them. CDR3 loop: CASSFPDQPQHF. In DNA, the CDR3 is TGTGCCAGCAGTTTCCCCGATCAGCCCCAGCATTTT.

This chain joins TRBV19 and TRBJ1-6, with TRBD1 matching 8 bases. This CDR3 has 13 amino acids. From germline, CDR1 is LNHDA and CDR2 SQIVND (reference sequence). V was pared by 5 bases and J by 10 bases, with 4 bases of the junction left unmatched. CDR3 DNA sequence: TGTGCCAGTAGTTCAGGGGGCGGATCACCCCTCCACTTT. It specifies CASSSGGGSPLHF.

J is TRBJ1-1 and V is TRBV7-9; TRBD1 might be the D (6 bases). Trimming cost V 8 bases and J 0 bases, with 19 bases left between them. The CDR3 length is 16 residues. Germline V gene lookup returns CDR1 SEHNR and CDR2 FQNEAQ (reference sequence). CDR3 region: CASRPRGGAMNTEAFF. CDR3 sequence (DNA): TGTGCCAGCCGACCGCGCGGGGGGGCGATGAACACTGAAGCTTTCTTT. The whole variable domain, filled in from reference TRBV7-9 and TRBJ1-1, reads DTGVSQNPRHKITKRGQNVTFRCDPISEHNRLYWYRQTLGQGPEFLTYFQNEAQLEKSRLLSDRFSAERPKGSFSTLEIQRTEQGDSAMYLCASRPRGGAMNTEAFFGQGTRLTVV.

This clone was observed a single time. CDR3 residues: CATSRGQGAYEQFF. The CDR3 nucleotides are TGTGCCACCAGCAGGGGACAGGGGGCCTATGAGCAGTTCTTC. The chain links TRBV15 to TRBJ2-1; 12 bases are shared with TRBD1. The CDR3 consists of 14 residues. V shed 3 bases, J shed 8 bases, and the junction held 2 bases outside the gene matches. The germline V gene has CDR1 LNHNV and CDR2 YYDKDF (reference sequence).

The rearrangement links TRBV25-1 to TRBJ1-6; TRBD1 agrees at 10 bases. The CDR3 has 16 amino acids. The V gene end was trimmed by 1 base and the J gene end by 8 bases; junction bases not matched to a gene: 5. Germline values: CDR1 MGHDK, CDR2 SYGVNS. The CDR3 sequence is CASSEWTGTGDSPLHF. The CDR3 region has the DNA TGTGCCAGCAGTGAATGGACTGGGACAGGGGATTCACCCCTCCACTTT.

CDR3 residues: CASSPARGQVGEKLFF. The CDR3 nucleotides read TGCGCCAGCAGCCCTGCCAGGGGGCAGGTGGGGGAAAAACTGTTTTTT. The V gene is TRBV5-1, the J gene TRBJ1-4; 8 nucleotides align to TRBD1. Germline V gene sequence: CDR1 SGHRS, CDR2 YFSETQ. This CDR3 spans 16 amino acids. V shed 4 bases and J 8 bases; nucleotides not matched to a gene: 13.

This sequence joins TRBV29-1 and TRBJ2-1; TRBD2 might be the D (6 bases). V lost 6 bases, J lost 0 bases, and 18 bases lay in between. CDR1 and CDR2 from the germline V gene are SQVTM and ANQGSEA. The CDR3 is 16 amino acids. The CDR3 DNA reads TGCAGCGTGGCTACTAGCTCCTCGAGCTCCTACAATGAGCAGTTCTTC. Its translation is CSVATSSSSSYNEQFF.

This clone has only a few counts. V and J are TRBV10-3 and TRBJ2-1; 13 bases align to TRBD2. Trimming took 4 bases from V and 9 from J; bases not matched to a gene: 6. Germline values: CDR1 ENHRY, CDR2 SYGVKD. The length of the CDR3 is 15 residues. CDR3 residues: CAISGPGLAGSEQFF. The CDR3, as DNA: TGTGCCATCAGTGGTCCGGGACTAGCGGGATCTGAGCAGTTCTTC.

The chain carries TRBV29-1 and TRBJ2-3; D remains ambiguous. V lost 2 bases and J lost 0, with 3 bases in between. The CDR3 runs to 12 residues. Germline V gives CDR1 SQVTM, CDR2 ANQGSEA. The CDR3 protein is CSVEPSTDTQYF. CDR3 sequence (DNA): TGCAGCGTTGAACCTAGCACAGATACGCAGTATTTT.

The gene calls are TRBV6-5 and TRBJ2-2, with TRBD2 matching over 8 bases. The V segment lost 5 bases and the J segment 0 bases; nucleotides outside the gene matches: 2. Germline V gene data show CDR1 as MNHEY and CDR2 as SVGAGI. The CDR3 covers 15 residues. The CDR3 region has the DNA TGTGCCAGCAGTATTAGCGGGACGAACACCGGGGAGCTGTTTTTT. Protein product: CASSISGTNTGELFF.

The chain has TRBV7-2 and TRBJ2-3; no clear D gene. Germline V gives CDR1 SGHTA, CDR2 FQGNSA. Trimming stripped 5 bases from V and 4 bases from J, with 16 bases between. This CDR3 region has 15 residues. The CDR3 sequence is CASSIDPGFADTQYF. CDR3 DNA: TGTGCCAGCAGCATAGATCCGGGTTTCGCAGATACGCAGTATTTT.

The chain employs TRBV4-3 and TRBJ2-7; D might be TRBD1 (6 bases). Looked up from germline, CDR1 is LGHNA and CDR2 is YSLEER. The CDR3 consists of 16 residues. V was shortened by 0 bases and J by 7 bases, with 19 bases between the two germline ends. The CDR3: CASSQDYGTLYREQYF. CDR3 DNA: TGCGCCAGCAGCCAAGATTACGGGACACTCTATCGTGAGCAGTACTTC.